The 15 T cell receptor beta chains below come from one sample, sequenced in a study of blood T cells in healthy people across ages. The use of a sample-barcoded 5' primer and a J-beta primer mix characterized a second PCR of roughly 7 to 11 cycles. TCRdb reprocessed the 5' RACE reads via MiXCR and lists one record per CDR3 protein. The sample shows about 1.5 million distinct CDR3 sequences, roughly two fifths of them seen only once. Sequenced material: blood. The receptors shown here come from a woman under 30 in good health.

The DNA of the CDR3 is TGTGCCAGCAGTTACTCCCGACCTACAGGAACACCCCTCCACTTT. This gives the protein CASSYSRPTGTPLHF. This chain links TRBV6-2 or TRBV6-3 with TRBJ1-6; D might be TRBD1 (5 bases). CDR1 is MNHEY and CDR2 is SVGEGT in the germline V gene. The CDR3 has 15 residues. Trimming left V 0 bases short and J 11 bases short, with 14 bases between.

This chain joins TRBV4-3 and TRBJ2-7, with TRBD2 as a possible D gene (5 bases). The DNA end is more similar to TRBJ2-5, so the J call may be wrong. Looked up from germline, CDR1 is LGHNA and CDR2 is YSLEER. This CDR3 is built from 15 residues. In nucleotides, the CDR3 is TGCGCCAGCAGCCAACGGCTTCTAGCAGAAGAGACCCAGTACTTC. Translated: CASSQRLLAEETQYF.

This clonotype was seen only once. V usage is TRBV20-1 and J usage is TRBJ2-4, with 7 bases aligning to TRBD2. The end of the DNA fits TRBJ2-7 better, so the J call may be wrong. Germline-derived CDR1 and CDR2 are DFQATT and SNEGSKA (reference sequence). The CDR3 length is 14 residues. CDR3 sequence (DNA): TGCAGTGCTAGCCGGGACTACTCTAAATACGAGCAGTACTTC. Protein product: CSASRDYSKYEQYF.

On this clonotype itself: A much larger clonotype is one base distant, so this may be a read error. The chain carries TRBV15 and TRBJ1-2, with unresolved D. Germline-derived CDR1 and CDR2 are LNHNV and YYDKDF (reference sequence). The CDR3 runs to 15 residues. The CDR3 loop reads CAASSPYTENYGYTF. CDR3 DNA: TGTGCCGCCAGCAGCCCATACACGGAGAACTATGGCTACACCTTC.

The table lists this clonotype with many counts. This chain joins TRBV4-3 and TRBJ2-3; weak D call: TRBD2 (6 bases). This CDR3 has 16 residues. V was cut by 2 bases and J by 0 bases, with 12 bases left in between. Germline lookup yields CDR1 LGHNA and CDR2 YSLEER. In DNA form, the CDR3 reads TGCGCCAGCAGCCAATCCGGGGACTTTAGCACAGATACGCAGTATTTT. Amino acid sequence: CASSQSGDFSTDTQYF.

The rearrangement links TRBV7-9 to TRBJ2-7; 10 nucleotides match TRBD1. V lost 5 bases, J lost 4 bases, and 8 bases stayed unmatched. The germline V gene encodes CDR1 SEHNR and CDR2 FQNEAQ (reference sequence). CDR3 size: 15 residues. The CDR3 sequence: CASSHRDRGLYEQYF. The CDR3 nucleotides read TGTGCCAGCAGCCACCGGGACAGGGGTTTATACGAGCAGTACTTC.

This chain's CDR3 is CASSQSDRRYYGYTF. The CDR3 nucleotides read TGCGCCAGCAGCCAGTCGGACAGGCGATATTACGGCTACACCTTC. The chain recombines TRBV4-1 with TRBJ1-2; 7 bases are shared with TRBD1. Germline trimming cut 3 bases from V and 8 bases from J; bases unmatched to any gene: 12. This CDR3 spans 15 amino acids. Germline V gene data show CDR1 as MGHRA and CDR2 as YSYEKL.

This clonotype was counted only a few times. V usage is TRBV4-3 and J usage is TRBJ2-7; D might be TRBD1 (5 bases). The germline V gene has CDR1 LGHNA and CDR2 YSLEER. Trimming stripped 1 base from V and 3 bases from J, with 13 bases between. The CDR3 totals 15 residues. CDR3 amino acids: CASSQGPIQGYEQYF. The CDR3 DNA sequence: TGCGCCAGCAGCCAAGGTCCAATCCAGGGCTACGAGCAGTACTTC.

The chain carries TRBV4-2 and TRBJ2-4, with TRBD2 matching over 10 bases. The closer fit of TRBJ2-7 to the DNA end suggests the J call may be wrong. The CDR3 runs 15 residues. Germline CDR1 LGHNA, CDR2 YNFKEQ. The CDR3 DNA is TGTGCCAGCAGCCAAGATACCAGCGGGAGGGCCGAGCAGTACTTC. Translating gives CASSQDTSGRAEQYF.

This sequence joins TRBV6-2 or TRBV6-3 and TRBJ2-7, with 9 bases that match TRBD2. The CDR3 covers 16 residues. The V gene end was trimmed by 5 bases and the J gene end by 1 base; junction bases not matched to a gene: 9. Germline V gene data show CDR1 as MNHEY and CDR2 as SVGEGT. Here the CDR3 DNA reads TGTGCCAGCAGTCCCCTAATGGGACTAGCTTCCTACGAGCAGTACTTC. Protein product: CASSPLMGLASYEQYF.

The J gene is TRBJ1-5, the V gene TRBV12-3 or TRBV12-4; 9 nucleotides align to TRBD1. The CDR3 runs 16 residues. With V trimmed by 1 base and J by 4 bases, 5 bases remained unmatched. The CDR3 region is CASSLERQGGNQPQHF. For the CDR3, the DNA is TGTGCCAGCAGTTTAGAGCGACAGGGGGGTAATCAGCCCCAGCATTTT.

The chain is built from TRBV4-1 and TRBJ2-6; D is ambiguous. The CDR3 is 15 residues long. V was trimmed by 0 bases and J by 0 bases, leaving 3 bases between them. Germline CDR1 MGHRA, CDR2 YSYEKL. Here the CDR3 reads CASSQDLSGANVLTF. The CDR3 DNA reads TGCGCCAGCAGCCAAGATCTCTCTGGGGCCAACGTCCTGACTTTC.

The CDR3 sequence: CASSLDTANTGELFF. CDR3 nucleotide sequence: TGCGCCAGCAGCTTGGACACCGCGAACACCGGGGAGCTGTTTTTT. The chain recombines TRBV5-1 with TRBJ2-2; D is unclear. Between the trimmed V and J ends, which lost 0 bases and 0 bases, there was a span of 6 bases. The germline V gene encodes CDR1 SGHRS and CDR2 YFSETQ. The CDR3 is made up of 15 amino acids.

This clonotype has just a few counts. The V and J genes are TRBV12-3 or TRBV12-4 and TRBJ2-7, with D possibly TRBD1 on 5 matching bases. V lost 0 bases to trimming and J lost 3 bases, with 24 bases between them. The CDR3 covers 19 residues. Here the CDR3 reads CASSLAKGRYRIHIYEQYF. Written as DNA, the CDR3 is TGTGCCAGCAGTTTAGCGAAAGGCAGGTACAGGATTCATATCTACGAGCAGTACTTC.

The chain is built from TRBV7-6 and TRBJ2-3, with a possible D match to TRBD1 (5 bases). CDR1 and CDR2 from the germline V gene are SGHVS and FNYEAQ. V was trimmed by 4 bases and J by 4 bases, leaving 18 bases between them. The CDR3 is 16 residues long. CDR3 nucleotides: TGTGCCAGCAGCTCCCACAGGTCCCTCCACCCAGATACGCAGTATTTT. Its protein product is CASSSHRSLHPDTQYF.